The rows below give T cell receptor beta chains drawn from one sample of a study of shared clonotypes between healthy human individuals. Using immunoSEQ multiplex PCR, the repertoire was profiled, and TCRdb retains in-frame clones only, with some absent. The data show 1.6 million or so clones, roughly 97% seen once. Sequenced sample: naive CD4+ T cells sorted from blood. The origin of the receptors is a man younger than 45 in good health. The CDR3 runs from the conserved cysteine through the conserved F or W. The order of the fields is CDR3 protein, D gene, V gene, clone size. D genes are given only for firm matches. Expanded clones get a size class; other rows say once, few or many, or leave the size out.

cdr3_aa: CASTPKGVPYGYTF; d_call: -; v_call: TRBV7-9; clone_size: -
cdr3_aa: CASSLSGPSEQYF; d_call: -; v_call: TRBV7-2; clone_size: -
cdr3_aa: CASSLTGGRAIDEQFF; d_call: TRBD2; v_call: TRBV7-9; clone_size: -
cdr3_aa: CAIQGPSNYGYTF; d_call: TRBD1; v_call: TRBV2; clone_size: -
cdr3_aa: CASIPGLAGIGSYNEQFF; d_call: TRBD2; v_call: TRBV7-9; clone_size: once
cdr3_aa: CASSFTSLLTDTQYF; d_call: -; v_call: TRBV5-8; clone_size: -
cdr3_aa: CASSTVPRPGETQYF; d_call: -; v_call: TRBV5-5; clone_size: -
cdr3_aa: CASSLVSGEYGAFF; d_call: -; v_call: TRBV7-2; clone_size: -
cdr3_aa: CATSRPTDRGELFF; d_call: TRBD1; v_call: TRBV15; clone_size: -
cdr3_aa: CASSLVATASNEQFF; d_call: -; v_call: TRBV5-1; clone_size: -
cdr3_aa: CAISESTTVWNEQFF; d_call: -; v_call: TRBV10-3; clone_size: -
cdr3_aa: CASSKQREGKSTEAFF; d_call: -; v_call: TRBV5-6; clone_size: -
cdr3_aa: CASHPRLAAYEQYF; d_call: -; v_call: TRBV27; clone_size: once
cdr3_aa: CASRGAGELFF; d_call: -; v_call: TRBV7-2; clone_size: -
cdr3_aa: CASSFGQNYEQYF; d_call: -; v_call: TRBV27; clone_size: once
cdr3_aa: CASSITSGGSYEQYF; d_call: TRBD2; v_call: TRBV19; clone_size: -
cdr3_aa: CASSQDGGIYEQYF; d_call: -; v_call: TRBV4-1; clone_size: -
cdr3_aa: CASSLDTRWYNEQFF; d_call: -; v_call: TRBV28; clone_size: -
cdr3_aa: CASSPRTSGTYEQYF; d_call: TRBD2; v_call: TRBV5-1; clone_size: -
cdr3_aa: CATSRDHVMTYQPQHF; d_call: -; v_call: TRBV15; clone_size: -
cdr3_aa: CASSVHRTMGQETQYF; d_call: -; v_call: TRBV9; clone_size: -
cdr3_aa: CASTWTVADTQYF; d_call: -; v_call: TRBV6-1; clone_size: -
cdr3_aa: CASSSRQTNQPQHF; d_call: -; v_call: TRBV7-8; clone_size: -
cdr3_aa: CSATLIYEQYF; d_call: -; v_call: TRBV20-1; clone_size: -
cdr3_aa: CASIPSGVDEQFF; d_call: TRBD2; v_call: TRBV28; clone_size: -
cdr3_aa: CASSLLRDIADTDTQYF; d_call: -; v_call: TRBV5-6; clone_size: -
cdr3_aa: CASSSYSDGELFF; d_call: -; v_call: TRBV5-1; clone_size: -
cdr3_aa: CASSPAGGTPNQPQHF; d_call: -; v_call: TRBV7-2; clone_size: -